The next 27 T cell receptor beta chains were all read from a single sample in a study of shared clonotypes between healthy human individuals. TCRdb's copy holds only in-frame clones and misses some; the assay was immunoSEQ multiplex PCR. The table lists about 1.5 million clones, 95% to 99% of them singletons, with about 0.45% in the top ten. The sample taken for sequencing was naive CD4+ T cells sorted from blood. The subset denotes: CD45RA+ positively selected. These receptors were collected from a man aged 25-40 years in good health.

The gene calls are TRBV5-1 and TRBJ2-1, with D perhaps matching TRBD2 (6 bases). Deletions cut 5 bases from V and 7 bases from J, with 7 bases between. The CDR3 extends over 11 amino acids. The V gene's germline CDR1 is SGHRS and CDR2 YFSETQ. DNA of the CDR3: TGCGCCAGCAGGGAGGGAAATGAGCAGTTCTTC. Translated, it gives CASREGNEQFF.

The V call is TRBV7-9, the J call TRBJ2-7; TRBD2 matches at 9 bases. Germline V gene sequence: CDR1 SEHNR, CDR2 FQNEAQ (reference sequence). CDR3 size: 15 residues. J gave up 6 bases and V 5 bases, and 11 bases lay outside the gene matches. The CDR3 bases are TGTGCCAGCAGCCGCGCTAGCGGGGTGTTGTCCGAGCAGTACTTC. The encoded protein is CASSRASGVLSEQYF.

The CDR3 DNA is TGTGCCAGCAGTTACTCGACTGGGATGTCTAATGAAAAACTGTTTTTT. The encoded protein is CASSYSTGMSNEKLFF. The chain recombines TRBV6-5 with TRBJ1-4; D gene uncertain. Trimming pared 0 bases from V and 3 bases from J, leaving 11 bases between. This CDR3 has 16 amino acids. In germline, CDR1 is MNHEY, CDR2 SVGAGI.

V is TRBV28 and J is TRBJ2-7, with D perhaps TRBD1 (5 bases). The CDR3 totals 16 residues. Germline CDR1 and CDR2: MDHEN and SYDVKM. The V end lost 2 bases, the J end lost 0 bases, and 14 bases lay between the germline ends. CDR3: CASSLIVPDSSYEQYF. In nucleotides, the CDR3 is TGTGCCAGCAGTTTAATAGTCCCCGACAGCTCCTACGAGCAGTACTTC.

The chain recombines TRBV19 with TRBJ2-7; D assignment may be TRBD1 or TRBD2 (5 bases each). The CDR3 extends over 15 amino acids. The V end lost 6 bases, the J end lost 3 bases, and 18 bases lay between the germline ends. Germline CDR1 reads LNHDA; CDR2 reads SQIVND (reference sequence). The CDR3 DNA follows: TGTGCCAGTAGGCTTGCCGGGACGGCTATCTACGAGCAGTACTTC. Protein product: CASRLAGTAIYEQYF.

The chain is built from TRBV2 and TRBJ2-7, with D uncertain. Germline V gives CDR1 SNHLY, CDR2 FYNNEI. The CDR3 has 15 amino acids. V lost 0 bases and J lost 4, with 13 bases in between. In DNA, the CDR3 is TGTGCCAGCAGTGAAGCGACGGAAAGGGTGTACGAGCAGTACTTC. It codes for CASSEATERVYEQYF.

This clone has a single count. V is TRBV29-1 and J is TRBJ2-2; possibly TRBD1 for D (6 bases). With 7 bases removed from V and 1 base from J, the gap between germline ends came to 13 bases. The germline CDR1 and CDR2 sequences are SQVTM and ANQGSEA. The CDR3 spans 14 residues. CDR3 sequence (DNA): TGCAGCGGCCAACGGACAGTGAACACCGGGGAGCTGTTTTTT. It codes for CSGQRTVNTGELFF.

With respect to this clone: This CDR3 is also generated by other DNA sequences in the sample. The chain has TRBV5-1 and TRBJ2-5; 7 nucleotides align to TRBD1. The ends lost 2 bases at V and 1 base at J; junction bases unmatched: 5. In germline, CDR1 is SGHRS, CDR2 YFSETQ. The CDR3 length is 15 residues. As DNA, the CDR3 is TGCGCCAGCAGCTTCACAGGGGCGAGCCAAGAGACCCAGTACTTC. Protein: CASSFTGASQETQYF.

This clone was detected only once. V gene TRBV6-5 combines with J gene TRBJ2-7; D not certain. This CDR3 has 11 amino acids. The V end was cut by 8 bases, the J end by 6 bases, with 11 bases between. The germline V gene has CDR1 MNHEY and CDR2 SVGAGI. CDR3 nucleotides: TGTGCCAGCGGAATACCAAGCGAGCAGTACTTC. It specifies CASGIPSEQYF.

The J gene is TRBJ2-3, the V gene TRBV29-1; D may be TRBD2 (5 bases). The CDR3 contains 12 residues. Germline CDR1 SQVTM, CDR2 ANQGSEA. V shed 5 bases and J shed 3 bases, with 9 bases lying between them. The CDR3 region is CSVQRSTDTQYF. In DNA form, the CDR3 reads TGCAGCGTTCAGCGGTCGACAGATACGCAGTATTTT.

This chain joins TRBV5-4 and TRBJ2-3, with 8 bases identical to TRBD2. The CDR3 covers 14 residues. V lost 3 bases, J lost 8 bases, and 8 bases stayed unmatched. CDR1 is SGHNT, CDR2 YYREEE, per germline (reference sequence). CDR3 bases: TGTGCCAGCAGCTCGCTAGCGGGCCCAGGTACGCAGTATTTT. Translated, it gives CASSSLAGPGTQYF. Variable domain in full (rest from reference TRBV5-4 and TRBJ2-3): ETGVTQSPTHLIKTRGQQVTLRCSSQSGHNTVSWYQQALGQGPQFIFQYYREEENGRGNFPPRFSGLQFPNYSSELNVNALELDDSALYLCASSSLAGPGTQYFGPGTRLTVL.

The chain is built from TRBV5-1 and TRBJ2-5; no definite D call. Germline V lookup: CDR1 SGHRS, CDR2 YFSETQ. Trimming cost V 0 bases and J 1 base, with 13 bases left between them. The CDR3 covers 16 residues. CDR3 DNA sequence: TGCGCCAGCAGCTTGGCCGGGTCAGGCCCCCAAGAGACCCAGTACTTC. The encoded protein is CASSLAGSGPQETQYF.

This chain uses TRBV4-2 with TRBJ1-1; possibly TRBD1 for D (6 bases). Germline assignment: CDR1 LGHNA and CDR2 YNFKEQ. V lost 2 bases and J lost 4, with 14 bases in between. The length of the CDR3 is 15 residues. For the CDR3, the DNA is TGTGCCAGCAGCCAACTTACAGGGAGGAGCACTGAAGCTTTCTTT. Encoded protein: CASSQLTGRSTEAFF.

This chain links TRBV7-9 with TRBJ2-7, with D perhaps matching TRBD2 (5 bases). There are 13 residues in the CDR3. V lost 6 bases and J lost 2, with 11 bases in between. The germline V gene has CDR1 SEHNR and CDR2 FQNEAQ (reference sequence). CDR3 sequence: CASSEGRTYEQYF. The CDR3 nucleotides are TGTGCCAGCAGTGAGGGTCGTACCTACGAGCAGTACTTC.

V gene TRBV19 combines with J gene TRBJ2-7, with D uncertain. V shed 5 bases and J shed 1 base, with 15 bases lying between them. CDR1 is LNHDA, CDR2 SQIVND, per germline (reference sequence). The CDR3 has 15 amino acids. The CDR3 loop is CASSPLREPSYEQYF. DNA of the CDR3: TGTGCCAGTAGTCCCCTACGAGAGCCTTCCTACGAGCAGTACTTC.

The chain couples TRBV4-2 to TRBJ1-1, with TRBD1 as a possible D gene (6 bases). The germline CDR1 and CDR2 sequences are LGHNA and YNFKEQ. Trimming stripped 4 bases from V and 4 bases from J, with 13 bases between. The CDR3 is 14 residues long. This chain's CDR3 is CASSRGGPGTEAFF. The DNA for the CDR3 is TGTGCCAGCAGCCGAGGGGGGCCGGGCACTGAAGCTTTCTTT.

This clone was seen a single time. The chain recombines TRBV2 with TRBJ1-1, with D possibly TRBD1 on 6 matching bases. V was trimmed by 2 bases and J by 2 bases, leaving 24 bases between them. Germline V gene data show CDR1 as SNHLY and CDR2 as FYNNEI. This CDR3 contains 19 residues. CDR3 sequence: CASSEFGGANAWVNTEAFF. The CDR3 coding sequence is TGTGCCAGCAGTGAATTTGGGGGGGCCAACGCGTGGGTAAACACTGAAGCTTTCTTT.

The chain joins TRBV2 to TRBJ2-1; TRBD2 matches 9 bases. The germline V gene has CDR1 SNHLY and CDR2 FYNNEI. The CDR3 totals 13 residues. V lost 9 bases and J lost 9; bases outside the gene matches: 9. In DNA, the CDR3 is TGTGCCAGTCGACTAGCGGTGGGGCGTGAGCAGTTCTTC. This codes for CASRLAVGREQFF. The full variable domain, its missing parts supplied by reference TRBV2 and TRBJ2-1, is EPEVTQTPSHQVTQMGQEVILRCVPISNHLYFYWYRQILGQKVEFLVSFYNNEISEKSEIFDDQFSVERPDGSNFTLKIRSTKLEDSAMYFCASRLAVGREQFFGPGTRLTVL.

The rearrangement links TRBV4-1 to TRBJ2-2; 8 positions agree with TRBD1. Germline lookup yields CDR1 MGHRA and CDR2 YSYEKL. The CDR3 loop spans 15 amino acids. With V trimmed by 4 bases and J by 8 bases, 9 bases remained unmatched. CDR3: CASSPIQGGWGELFF. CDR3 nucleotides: TGCGCCAGCAGCCCGATACAGGGGGGATGGGGGGAGCTGTTTTTT.

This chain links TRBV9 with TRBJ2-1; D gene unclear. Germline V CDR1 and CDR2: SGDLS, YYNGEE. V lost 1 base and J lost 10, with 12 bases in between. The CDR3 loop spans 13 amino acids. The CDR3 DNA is TGTGCCAGCAGCGTAATGGAAGGAAGGGAGCAGTTCTTC. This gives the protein CASSVMEGREQFF.

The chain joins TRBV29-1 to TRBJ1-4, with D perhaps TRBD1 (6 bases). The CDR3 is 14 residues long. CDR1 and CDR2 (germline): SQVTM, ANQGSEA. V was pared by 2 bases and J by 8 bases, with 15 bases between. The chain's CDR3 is CSVEKGGFGEKLFF. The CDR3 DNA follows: TGCAGCGTTGAAAAGGGGGGGTTTGGAGAAAAACTGTTTTTT.

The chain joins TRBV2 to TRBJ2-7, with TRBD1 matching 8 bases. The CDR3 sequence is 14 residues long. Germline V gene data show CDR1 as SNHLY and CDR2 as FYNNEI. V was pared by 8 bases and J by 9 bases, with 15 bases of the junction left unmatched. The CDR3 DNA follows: TGTGCCAGCTCCAACATTAGGGACAGGTTAAGGCAGTACTTC. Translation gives CASSNIRDRLRQYF.

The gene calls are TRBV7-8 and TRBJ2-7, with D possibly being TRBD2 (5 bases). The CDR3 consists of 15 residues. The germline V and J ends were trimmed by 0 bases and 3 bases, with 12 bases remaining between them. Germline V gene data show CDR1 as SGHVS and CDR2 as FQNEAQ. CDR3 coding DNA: TGTGCCAGCAGCTTAGCGACGGGAATGGGCTACGAGCAGTACTTC. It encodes CASSLATGMGYEQYF.

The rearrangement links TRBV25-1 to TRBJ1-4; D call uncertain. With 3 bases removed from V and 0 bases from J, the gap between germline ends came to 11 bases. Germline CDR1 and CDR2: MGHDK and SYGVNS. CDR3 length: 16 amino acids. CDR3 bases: TGTGCCAGCAGTGATGTCGTCCGTGCAACTAATGAAAAACTGTTTTTT. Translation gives CASSDVVRATNEKLFF.

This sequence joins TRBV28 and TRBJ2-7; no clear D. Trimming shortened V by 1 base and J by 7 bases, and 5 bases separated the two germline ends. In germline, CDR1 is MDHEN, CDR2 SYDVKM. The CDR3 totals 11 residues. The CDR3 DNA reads TGTGCCAGCAGTTTATCTCTTGAGCAGTACTTC. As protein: CASSLSLEQYF.

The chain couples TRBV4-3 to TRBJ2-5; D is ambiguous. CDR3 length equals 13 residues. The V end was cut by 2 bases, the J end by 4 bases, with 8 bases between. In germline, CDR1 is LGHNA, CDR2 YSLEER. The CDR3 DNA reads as TGCGCCAGCAGCCAACAATGGGCAGAGACCCAGTACTTC. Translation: CASSQQWAETQYF.

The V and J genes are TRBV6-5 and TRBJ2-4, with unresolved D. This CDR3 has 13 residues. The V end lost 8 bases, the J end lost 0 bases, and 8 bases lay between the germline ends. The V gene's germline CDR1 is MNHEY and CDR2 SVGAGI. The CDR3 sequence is CASSETAKNIQYF. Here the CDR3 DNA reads TGTGCCAGCTCAGAGACAGCCAAAAACATTCAGTACTTC.